This TCR beta chain originates from a study of T cells in Graves' hyperthyroidism and ophthalmopathy. TCR beta CDR3 sequences were amplified from RNA transcripts. First-round RT-PCR of the TCR CDR3 relied on the HTBI primer set. TCRdb re-called the multiplex PCR reads with MiXCR, one entry per CDR3 protein. The sample includes 500,000 or so distinct CDR3 sequences, under 20% of them seen just once. This clonotype was found many times. Germline V gene sequence: CDR1 MDHEN, CDR2 SYDVKM. The V segment lost 3 bases and the J segment 3 bases; nucleotides outside the gene matches: 5. The CDR3 runs to 14 residues.

The source of this sequence is a woman younger than 35 with Graves' ophthalmopathy. The specimen sequenced was blood. The chain joins TRBV28 to TRBJ2-7, with 7 nucleotides matching TRBD1. This CDR3 is CASSLGQQFYEQYF. For the CDR3, the DNA is TGTGCCAGCAGTTTGGGACAGCAATTCTACGAGCAGTACTTC. The whole variable domain, filled in from reference TRBV28 and TRBJ2-7, reads DVKVTQSSRYLVKRTGEKVFLECVQDMDHENMFWYRQDPGLGLRLIYFSYDVKMKEKGDIPEGYSVSREKKERFSLILESASTNQTSMYLCASSLGQQFYEQYFGPGTRLTVT.